This entry is about one T cell receptor (beta chain). The sample belongs to a study of blood T cell repertoires in COVID-19. For the study at large: The United States, Italy and Spain supplied acute and convalescent COVID-19 samples.

The CDR3 spans 15 residues. V gave up 0 bases and J gave up 6 bases; unmatched junction bases: 8. The V gene's germline CDR1 is SGHDT and CDR2 YYEEEE. In the authors' methods: Estimation of nucleated cell counts was performed using reference gene primer amplification. Generated by immunoSEQ multiplex PCR, the TCRdb table keeps only in-frame clones and is missing some. That table supplies the V and J calls and clone size; D and trimming were determined from the DNA. The table lists 95,000 to 130,000 clones, about nine tenths of them singletons. The chain links TRBV5-6 to TRBJ1-2; TRBD1 matches at 7 bases. The clonotype originates from a human donor with active COVID-19. The donor label of this sample is uncertain. Sequenced sample: peripheral blood. CDR3 amino acids: CASSLDRGDPHGYTF. The CDR3 nucleotides are TGTGCCAGCAGCTTGGACAGGGGCGATCCCCATGGCTACACCTTC.